One and the same sample provided the 32 T cell receptor beta chains below, sequenced in a study of blood T cell repertoires in COVID-19 (dated by TCRdb to 2018 to 2020). Library method: the immunoSEQ multiplex PCR assay. In TCRdb, the immuneACCESS table is reduced to in-frame sequences with V and J assigned. These tables do not hold every clone; where another copy was compared, an unresolved V gene accounts for under half, and the others remain unexplained. This sample comprises 200,000 to 250,000 clones, 80% to 95% of them detected only once. Roughly 0.79% of the sample lies in the top ten. Source material: peripheral blood. The receptors were gathered from a man aged 25 to 40 with COVID-19, enrolled during active disease.

The chain uses TRBV3-1 (or the pseudogene TRBV3-2) and TRBJ1-2, with TRBD1 identical over 7 bases. Trimming took 3 bases from V and 8 from J; bases not matched to a gene: 18. The germline CDR1 and CDR2 sequences are LGHDT and YNNKEL (reference sequence). This CDR3 has 17 amino acids. As DNA, the CDR3 is TGTGCCAGCAGCCACCGAAACTCCGGACAGGCGGGTGCAGGCTACACCTTC. Protein product: CASSHRNSGQAGAGYTF.

The chain recombines TRBV5-4 with TRBJ2-3; 10 bases line up with TRBD2. Unmatched junction bases numbered 2, after V lost 0 bases and J lost 4 bases. Germline CDR1 reads SGHNT; CDR2 reads YYREEE (reference sequence). This CDR3 region has 15 residues. Here the CDR3 reads CASSLGAGGSDTQYF. DNA of the CDR3: TGTGCCAGCAGCTTGGGAGCGGGGGGGTCAGATACGCAGTATTTT. Combining the CDR3 with reference TRBV5-4 and TRBJ2-3 gives the whole variable domain ETGVTQSPTHLIKTRGQQVTLRCSSQSGHNTVSWYQQALGQGPQFIFQYYREEENGRGNFPPRFSGLQFPNYSSELNVNALELDDSALYLCASSLGAGGSDTQYFGPGTRLTVL.

The rearrangement links TRBV5-4 to TRBJ2-7, with D hard to call. The CDR3 spans 12 residues. Trimming pared 3 bases from V and 7 bases from J, leaving 11 bases between. Germline CDR1 reads SGHNT; CDR2 reads YYREEE (reference sequence). CDR3 residues: CASSSTVAEQYF. As DNA, the CDR3 is TGTGCCAGCAGCTCCACAGTGGCGGAGCAGTACTTC.

The chain carries TRBV19 and TRBJ1-3; 8 bases agree with TRBD1. Germline CDR1 reads LNHDA; CDR2 reads SQIVND (reference sequence). The CDR3 extends over 16 amino acids. After removal of 8 bases from V and 4 bases from J, the junction contained 13 bases not matched to a gene. The CDR3, as DNA: TGTGCCAGTTCCTGGACAGGGTCGTTCGGCGGAAACACCATATATTTT. This encodes CASSWTGSFGGNTIYF.

This clone has just one count. This sequence joins TRBV24-1 and TRBJ2-7, with D possibly TRBD2 on 6 matching bases. V was pared by 0 bases and J by 0 bases, with 11 bases between. Germline CDR1 KGHDR, CDR2 SFDVKD. The CDR3 is 16 amino acids. The CDR3 reads CATSDLSGRPSYEQYF. CDR3 sequence (DNA): TGTGCCACCAGTGATTTGTCGGGGAGGCCCTCCTACGAGCAGTACTTC.

This clone was recorded only once. The J gene is TRBJ1-3, the V gene TRBV2, with TRBD1 identical over 9 bases. V shed 9 bases and J 1 base; nucleotides not matched to a gene: 7. CDR1 is SNHLY and CDR2 is FYNNEI in the germline V gene. The CDR3 extends over 15 amino acids. Here the CDR3 DNA reads TGTGCCAGTAGGCCGGGACAGGGTTCTGGAAACACCATATATTTT. It is translated as CASRPGQGSGNTIYF. Full variable domain (remainder filled in from reference TRBV2 and TRBJ1-3): EPEVTQTPSHQVTQMGQEVILRCVPISNHLYFYWYRQILGQKVEFLVSFYNNEISEKSEIFDDQFSVERPDGSNFTLKIRSTKLEDSAMYFCASRPGQGSGNTIYFGEGSWLTVV.

The chain combines TRBV19 with TRBJ1-4; a possible D gene is TRBD1 (6 bases). The germline V gene encodes CDR1 LNHDA and CDR2 SQIVND (reference sequence). V was trimmed by 5 bases and J by 5 bases, leaving 15 bases between them. The CDR3 length is 15 residues. CDR3 protein: CASSSGGAPNEKLFF. The CDR3 region has the DNA TGTGCCAGTAGTTCTGGGGGCGCCCCGAATGAAAAACTGTTTTTT.

This rearrangement joins TRBV5-1 to TRBJ2-1; 14 bases are a match to TRBD2. This CDR3 contains 19 residues. Germline CDR1 reads SGHRS; CDR2 reads YFSETQ. The trim removed 1 base at V and 2 bases at J, leaving 8 bases unmatched. DNA for the CDR3: TGCGCCAGCAGCTTGTTCGGGACTAGCGGGGGCCAAGCCTACAATGAGCAGTTCTTC. Translating it yields CASSLFGTSGGQAYNEQFF. Complete variable domain (other parts from reference TRBV5-1 and TRBJ2-1): KAGVTQTPRYLIKTRGQQVTLSCSPISGHRSVSWYQQTPGQGLQFLFEYFSETQRNKGNFPGRFSGRQFSNSRSEMNVSTLELGDSALYLCASSLFGTSGGQAYNEQFFGPGTRLTVL.

The chain carries TRBV30 and TRBJ1-4; D unresolved. This CDR3 is built from 15 residues. Germline loops: CDR1 GTSNPN, CDR2 SVGIG (reference sequence). V was cut by 2 bases and J by 3 bases, with 13 bases left in between. The CDR3 region has the DNA TGTGCCTGGAGTCCGGCTTCTGGGCCTAATGAAAAACTGTTTTTT. Its protein is CAWSPASGPNEKLFF.

The rearrangement uses TRBV2 and TRBJ1-4, with TRBD1 identical over 7 bases. The CDR3 has 14 amino acids. The junction had 10 bases not matched to a gene; V was cut back by 3 bases and J by 12 bases. The V gene's germline CDR1 is SNHLY and CDR2 FYNNEI. CDR3 sequence reads: CASSDWTGGWELFF. The CDR3 nucleotides read TGTGCCAGCAGTGACTGGACAGGCGGGTGGGAACTGTTTTTT.

The chain is built from TRBV5-4 and TRBJ1-3, with 7 bases aligning to TRBD1. CDR1 is SGHNT and CDR2 is YYREEE in the germline V gene (reference sequence). The V and J ends lost 4 bases and 4 bases, in that order; junction bases with no gene match: 8. The CDR3 contains 15 residues. CDR3 protein: CASSKGTDLGNTIYF. The CDR3 DNA follows: TGTGCCAGCAGCAAAGGGACAGATCTAGGAAACACCATATATTTT.

The V and J genes are TRBV5-6 and TRBJ1-4, with 7 positions matching TRBD1. V dropped 4 bases and J dropped 6; count of bases not matched to a gene: 9. This CDR3 spans 15 amino acids. CDR1 and CDR2 (germline): SGHDT, YYEEEE. In DNA, the CDR3 is TGTGCCAGCAGCCCAAACAGGGGTCGTTATGAAAAACTGTTTTTT. This translates into CASSPNRGRYEKLFF.

V usage is TRBV7-9 and J usage is TRBJ1-2; no firm D call. Germline CDR1 SEHNR, CDR2 FQNEAQ (reference sequence). The CDR3 is 14 amino acids. V lost 5 bases and J 1 base, leaving 11 bases between the germline ends. CDR3 sequence: CASSRLEVNYGYTF. CDR3 coding DNA: TGTGCCAGCAGCCGCCTTGAGGTTAACTATGGCTACACCTTC.

The genes are TRBV30 and TRBJ1-2; D possibly corresponds to TRBD1 (5 bases). Trimming stripped 0 bases from V and 4 bases from J, with 15 bases between. The CDR3 consists of 15 residues. Germline V lookup: CDR1 GTSNPN, CDR2 SVGIG (reference sequence). As DNA, the CDR3 is TGTGCCTGGAGTGTTGGGTCAGGGTTAGGCTATGGCTACACCTTC. It translates to CAWSVGSGLGYGYTF.

This chain links TRBV7-6 with TRBJ2-3; 9 bases line up with TRBD2. Trimming at V came to 5 bases and at J to 1 base, leaving 4 bases not matched to a gene. This CDR3 has 15 residues. Per the germline V gene, CDR1 is SGHVS and CDR2 is FNYEAQ. CDR3 residues: CASSLVAGGTDTQYF. In DNA form, the CDR3 reads TGTGCCAGCAGCCTCGTAGCGGGGGGCACAGATACGCAGTATTTT.

The chain combines TRBV14 with TRBJ2-7; a possible D gene is TRBD1 (6 bases). Germline lookup yields CDR1 SGHDN and CDR2 FVKESK. Trimming removed 4 bases at V and 5 bases at J, with 21 bases between. This CDR3 region has 16 residues. In DNA form, the CDR3 reads TGTGCCAGCAGCCGACGACCGTTGACAGGTACGGACGAGCAGTACTTC. This gives the protein CASSRRPLTGTDEQYF.

The V call is TRBV6-5, the J call TRBJ1-5; 8 bases match TRBD1. The germline V gene encodes CDR1 MNHEY and CDR2 SVGAGI. V gave up 5 bases and J gave up 5 bases; unmatched junction bases: 8. The CDR3 totals 15 residues. The CDR3 bases are TGTGCCAGCAGTCCTCGACAGGGGTGGTATCAGCCCCAGCATTTT. Its protein is CASSPRQGWYQPQHF.

The chain is built from TRBV7-2 and TRBJ2-3, with D tentatively TRBD2 (5 bases). Germline CDR1 and CDR2: SGHTA and FQGNSA. V lost 4 bases and J 5 bases, leaving 10 bases between the germline ends. The CDR3 loop spans 13 amino acids. CDR3 nucleotide sequence: TGTGCCAGCAGCTCAAATCGGGGAGATACGCAGTATTTT. Amino acids: CASSSNRGDTQYF.

V gene TRBV28 combines with J gene TRBJ1-6; perhaps TRBD1 as D (6 bases). Germline loops: CDR1 MDHEN, CDR2 SYDVKM. The CDR3 is 16 amino acids. V gave up 3 bases and J gave up 7 bases, with 16 bases separating them. The DNA for the CDR3 is TGTGCCAGCAGTTTTAGCACAGGGCCGGGGAATTCACCCCTCCACTTT. Protein sequence: CASSFSTGPGNSPLHF.

The genes are TRBV9 and TRBJ2-1, with D hard to call. This CDR3 comprises 12 residues. From germline, CDR1 is SGDLS and CDR2 YYNGEE. Deletions cut 3 bases from V and 15 bases from J, with 16 bases between. CDR3 sequence (DNA): TGTGCCAGCAGCGAACCAGACACCGAGTTGTTCTTC. It yields the protein CASSEPDTELFF.

This chain links TRBV7-9 with TRBJ2-1; D perhaps matches TRBD1 (5 bases). Between the trimmed V and J ends, which lost 5 bases and 8 bases, there was a span of 16 bases. Per germline, CDR1 SEHNR and CDR2 FQNEAQ (reference sequence). CDR3 length: 14 amino acids. The DNA for the CDR3 is TGTGCCAGCAGCCCTAATCTACAAGGGGATGAGCAGTTCTTC. It specifies CASSPNLQGDEQFF. The full variable domain, rest sourced from reference TRBV7-9 and TRBJ2-1, is DTGVSQNPRHKITKRGQNVTFRCDPISEHNRLYWYRQTLGQGPEFLTYFQNEAQLEKSRLLSDRFSAERPKGSFSTLEIQRTEQGDSAMYLCASSPNLQGDEQFFGPGTRLTVL.

The CDR3: CSGGQGRYEQYF. CDR3 sequence (DNA): TGCAGCGGTGGACAGGGGAGGTACGAGCAGTACTTC. The rearrangement uses TRBV29-1 and TRBJ2-7, with 9 bases identical to TRBD1. Germline CDR1 reads SQVTM; CDR2 reads ANQGSEA. The CDR3 extends over 12 amino acids. V lost 7 bases, J lost 4 bases, and 5 bases stayed unmatched.

This chain connects TRBV6-2 or TRBV6-3 to TRBJ1-5, with 7 bases aligning to TRBD1. Germline V gives CDR1 MNHEY, CDR2 SVGEGT. V lost 0 bases, J lost 3 bases, and 2 bases stayed unmatched. The CDR3 covers 15 residues. The CDR3 nucleotides read TGTGCCAGCAGTTACTCCGGGACAGCCAATCAGCCCCAGCATTTT. This translates into CASSYSGTANQPQHF.

J is TRBJ1-5 and V is TRBV19, with 9 bases that match TRBD1. Trimming took 6 bases from V and 4 from J; bases not matched to a gene: 4. The germline gives CDR1 LNHDA, CDR2 SQIVND (reference sequence). CDR3 length: 14 amino acids. The CDR3 reads CASRWTGVNQPQHF. In nucleotides, the CDR3 is TGTGCCAGTAGGTGGACAGGGGTGAATCAGCCCCAGCATTTT.

This sequence joins TRBV27 and TRBJ1-1; no clear D. Germline loops: CDR1 MNHEY, CDR2 SMNVEV (reference sequence). The CDR3 is 17 amino acids. V was shortened by 0 bases and J by 1 base, with 15 bases between the two germline ends. CDR3 sequence: CASSLSFRPGGNTEAFF. The CDR3 DNA is TGTGCCAGCAGTTTATCATTTCGGCCGGGAGGGAACACTGAAGCTTTCTTT.

The chain links TRBV18 to TRBJ1-5; D is uncertain. Germline V lookup: CDR1 KGHSH, CDR2 LQKENI. The CDR3 consists of 14 residues. Trimming took off 5 bases at V and 0 bases at J, with 8 bases between the two ends. CDR3 nucleotide sequence: TGTGCCAGCTCAACCGATAGTAGCAATCAGCCCCAGCATTTT. The encoded protein is CASSTDSSNQPQHF.

DNA for the CDR3: TGTGCCAGCAGCTTGGGGGCGGGGTTGGAGACCCAGTACTTC. Protein sequence: CASSLGAGLETQYF. The rearrangement uses TRBV5-6 and TRBJ2-5; D is possibly TRBD2 (6 bases). CDR1 is SGHDT, CDR2 YYEEEE, per germline. This CDR3 is built from 14 residues. V was cut by 0 bases and J by 5 bases, with 11 bases left in between. The variable domain in full, with the rest retrieved from reference TRBV5-6 and TRBJ2-5, is DAGVTQSPTHLIKTRGQQVTLRCSPKSGHDTVSWYQQALGQGPQFIFQYYEEEERQRGNFPDRFSGHQFPNYSSELNVNALLLGDSALYLCASSLGAGLETQYFGPGTRLLVL.

V gene TRBV15 combines with J gene TRBJ1-1; 8 bases align to TRBD1. Germline V lookup: CDR1 LNHNV, CDR2 YYDKDF (reference sequence). The ends lost 4 bases at V and 0 bases at J; junction bases unmatched: 4. The CDR3 loop spans 15 amino acids. The CDR3: CATSKWTGMNTEAFF. The CDR3 DNA is TGTGCCACCAGCAAGTGGACAGGGATGAACACTGAAGCTTTCTTT.

As to this clone: The sample carries other DNA sequences with the same CDR3. The chain carries TRBV14 and TRBJ1-2, with D possibly matching TRBD1 (5 bases). The CDR3 length is 14 residues. V dropped 4 bases and J dropped 5 bases, with 14 bases sitting between them. The V gene's germline CDR1 is SGHDN and CDR2 FVKESK. CDR3 loop: CASSPGGSGYGYTF. As DNA, the CDR3 is TGTGCCAGCAGCCCGGGGGGTTCAGGGTATGGCTACACCTTC.

The V gene is TRBV6-4, the J gene TRBJ1-2; D remains unclear. Between the trimmed V and J ends, which lost 5 bases and 4 bases, there was a span of 14 bases. This CDR3 comprises 14 residues. Germline loops: CDR1 MRHNA, CDR2 SNTAGT. CDR3 nucleotide sequence: TGTGCCAGCAGTCCGACATGGCCGGCCTATGGCTACACCTTC. It specifies CASSPTWPAYGYTF.

J is TRBJ1-1 and V is TRBV2, with 7 bases fitting TRBD1. Germline V lookup: CDR1 SNHLY, CDR2 FYNNEI. V lost 8 bases to trimming and J lost 1 base; unmatched junction nucleotides: 1. There are 12 residues in the CDR3. The CDR3 nucleotides are TGTGCCAGCCACAGGGGGAACACTGAAGCTTTCTTT. The encoded protein is CASHRGNTEAFF.

The chain recombines TRBV20-1 with TRBJ2-5; weak D call: TRBD2 (7 bases). The germline gives CDR1 DFQATT, CDR2 SNEGSKA (reference sequence). V lost 3 bases to trimming and J lost 7 bases, with 21 bases between them. The CDR3 is 15 amino acids. CDR3 residues: CSASPWGGAARTQYF. The CDR3 DNA reads as TGCAGTGCTAGTCCTTGGGGGGGGGCCGCGCGGACCCAGTACTTC.